This is a list of T cell receptor beta chains from one sample in a study of monozygotic twins with cystic fibrosis. Sequencing was performed with immunoSEQ multiplex PCR; in TCRdb, only in-frame clones are kept and a portion is missing. The table records about 26,000 clones, roughly nine tenths of them present only once. The sample consisted of blood. The receptors come from a girl aged 2 to 10 with cystic fibrosis. The CDR3 runs from the conserved cysteine through the conserved F or W. The D gene is left open where the match is weak. Clone size is shown for a subset of rows, as once, few, many or a class of expanded clone.

TRBV6-5	NA	TRBJ1-1	NA	TGTGCCAGCAGTTCGTGGGTGGTGAACACTGAAGCTTTCTTT	CASSSWVVNTEAFF
TRBV14	NA	TRBJ1-1	NA	TGTGCCAGCAGCCAAGACAGGGGCCGACTGAACACTGAAGCTTTCTTT	CASSQDRGRLNTEAFF
TRBV29-1	TRBD1	TRBJ1-1	NA	TGCAGCGTAGGACAGGGGTCTCCCGGGACTGAAGCTTTCTTT	CSVGQGSPGTEAFF
TRBV7-6	TRBD1	TRBJ2-2	NA	TGTGCCAGCAGCTTAGGAAGACAGGGGTACACCGGGGAGCTGTTTTTT	CASSLGRQGYTGELFF
TRBV4-2	TRBD2	TRBJ2-5	NA	TGTGCCAGCAGCCAAGGCGCGCTGACTAGCGGGGAGACCCAGTACTTC	CASSQGALTSGETQYF
TRBV7-9	NA	TRBJ1-1	NA	TGTGCCAGCAGCTTAGGGTTGGGTACCACTGAAGCTTTCTTT	CASSLGLGTTEAFF
TRBV5-1	NA	TRBJ1-3	NA	TGCGCCAGCAGAGGGGGATCTGGAAACACCATATATTTT	CASRGGSGNTIYF
TRBV30	NA	TRBJ1-5	NA	TGTGCCTGGAATGAAGAAAATCAGCCCCAGCATTTT	CAWNEENQPQHF
TRBV6-1	TRBD1	TRBJ1-3	NA	TGTGCCAGCAGCCAGGGGGCTTTCCGAAACACCATATATTTT	CASSQGAFRNTIYF
TRBV6-4	TRBD2	TRBJ2-1	NA	TGTGCCAGCAGAAGACTAGCGGGGGGCTACAATGAGCAGTTCTTC	CASRRLAGGYNEQFF
TRBV15	NA	TRBJ2-7	NA	TGTGCCACCAGCAGGGGTACAGGTTTCTACGAGCAGTACTTC	CATSRGTGFYEQYF
TRBV19	TRBD1	TRBJ1-1	once	TGTGCCAGTAGTCTCGGACAGGTCACTGAAGCTTTCTTT	CASSLGQVTEAFF
TRBV18	TRBD1	TRBJ1-3	NA	TGTGCCAGCTCACCAATGAGAGGGGGCTCCGGAAACACCATATATTTT	CASSPMRGGSGNTIYF
TRBV4-2	TRBD1	TRBJ1-5	NA	TGTGCCAGCAGCCAAGATTCGACAGGGAAGGGTCAGCCCCAGCATTTT	CASSQDSTGKGQPQHF
TRBV7-2	TRBD2	TRBJ2-7	NA	TGTGCCAGCAGCCTTGGACTAGCGGGGGGCTACGAGCAGTACTTC	CASSLGLAGGYEQYF
TRBV6-5	NA	TRBJ1-4	NA	TGTGCCAGCAGTCGAGGGCCTAATGAAAAACTGTTTTTT	CASSRGPNEKLFF
TRBV7-8	TRBD2	TRBJ2-2	NA	TGTGCCAGCAGCCCTAGCGGTGGCACCGGGGAGCTGTTTTTT	CASSPSGGTGELFF
TRBV7-2	TRBD1	TRBJ1-2	NA	TGTGCCAGCAGCTTAGTAGCAGGGGGTGGCTACACCTTC	CASSLVAGGGYTF
TRBV7-6	NA	TRBJ1-1	NA	TGTGCCAGCAGCGCCAGCGGACAGCCTAACACTGAAGCTTTCTTT	CASSASGQPNTEAFF
TRBV15	NA	TRBJ1-2	once	TGTGCCACCAGCAGAGGCCCCCCAGCAACGTATGGCTACACCTTC	CATSRGPPATYGYTF
TRBV6-6	NA	TRBJ2-7	NA	TGTGCCAGCAGCCAAGCCTACGAGCAGTACTTC	CASSQAYEQYF
TRBV7-9	NA	TRBJ2-1	NA	TGTGCCAGCAGCCGGGACGAAGCCAATGAGCAGTTCTTC	CASSRDEANEQFF
TRBV10-2	NA	TRBJ1-2	NA	TGCGCCAGCAGTGAGTCGTACCGGGGCAGGGACGTCGATGGCTACACCTTC	CASSESYRGRDVDGYTF
TRBV6-5	TRBD2	TRBJ2-5	once	TGTGCCAGCAGTCGCCGGACTAGCGGCCAAGAGACCCAGTACTTC	CASSRRTSGQETQYF
TRBV30	TRBD1	TRBJ1-2	NA	TGTGCCTGGAGTCTCACTCCAGGGGGCGGCTATGGCTACACCTTC	CAWSLTPGGGYGYTF
TRBV6-5	NA	TRBJ1-1	NA	TGTGCCAGCAGCCCTCTGGGGAGGACTGAAGCTTTCTTT	CASSPLGRTEAFF
TRBV30	NA	TRBJ2-1	NA	TGTGCCTGGAATGGGGGTGGCTACAATGAGCAGTTCTTC	CAWNGGGYNEQFF
TRBV25-1	NA	TRBJ1-2	NA	TGTGCCAGCAGCCAGAAGTTGGGAGATGGCTACACCTTC	CASSQKLGDGYTF
TRBV19	NA	TRBJ1-5	NA	TGTGCCAGCGACCCAAAATTCGTCCTGGAGCAGCCCCAGCATTTT	CASDPKFVLEQPQHF
TRBV5-6	NA	TRBJ1-2	NA	TGTGCCAGCAGCTTGTGGCTCGCTCGGGGCTATGGCTACACCTTC	CASSLWLARGYGYTF
TRBV6-1	TRBD1	TRBJ1-4	NA	TGTGCCAGCAGTGAAAAGGGGGACAGGTTTCCTAATGAAAAACTGTTTTTT	CASSEKGDRFPNEKLFF
TRBV30	TRBD1	TRBJ2-7	NA	TGTGCCTGGAGTGCAGACAGGGAATCAAGGCAGTACTTC	CAWSADRESRQYF
TRBV7-9	NA	TRBJ1-2	once	TGTGCCAGCAGCGCCCAGGTTGCGGAAGCTAACTATGGCTACACCTTC	CASSAQVAEANYGYTF
TRBV4-1	NA	TRBJ1-6	NA	TGCGCCAGCAGCCAAGAAACAGGGAATAATTCACCCCTCCACTTT	CASSQETGNNSPLHF
TRBV7-8	NA	TRBJ2-7	once	TGTGCCAGCAGCCGGACGGCTAGCTCCTACGAGCAGTACTTC	CASSRTASSYEQYF
TRBV7-9	TRBD1	TRBJ2-7	NA	TGTGCCAGCAGCCAAGACAGGGAACACGAGCAGTACTTC	CASSQDREHEQYF
TRBV2	NA	TRBJ1-4	NA	TGTGCCAGCAAACAACGAGCAACTAATGAAAAACTGTTTTTT	CASKQRATNEKLFF
TRBV6-5	NA	TRBJ2-7	NA	TGTGCCAGCAGTTTAGAGGGGGGCGTCTACGAGCAGTACTTC	CASSLEGGVYEQYF
TRBV25-1	NA	TRBJ1-1	NA	TGTGCCAGCACCGGGTTGGGGGAGGAAGCTTTCTTT	CASTGLGEEAFF
TRBV27	NA	TRBJ1-2	NA	TGTGCCAGCAGTTTATCCGACGGGGCGCAGGGCTACACCTTC	CASSLSDGAQGYTF
TRBV15	NA	TRBJ1-2	NA	TGTGCCACCAGCAGAGATCGAGGCAGCTACCTCTATGGCTACACCTTC	CATSRDRGSYLYGYTF
TRBV7-9	TRBD1	TRBJ2-7	NA	TGTGCCAGCAGCTTCGGACGACAGGGTGACCCCTACGAGCAGTACTTC	CASSFGRQGDPYEQYF
TRBV5-1	TRBD1	TRBJ2-7	NA	TGCGCCAGCAGCTTGGGGACAGGGACAGACGAGCAGTACTTC	CASSLGTGTDEQYF
TRBV9	NA	TRBJ2-1	NA	TGTGCCAGCAGCGTAGTCACCCAGGGCGTACGCAATGAGCAGTTCTTC	CASSVVTQGVRNEQFF
TRBV5-1	TRBD2	TRBJ2-5	once	TGCGCCAGCAGCTTCTCTCCGCGGGGGGACCAAGAGACCCAGTACTTC	CASSFSPRGDQETQYF
TRBV2	TRBD1	TRBJ2-7	few	TGTGCCAGCAACCACGGACAGGGGAGCTACGAGCAGTACTTC	CASNHGQGSYEQYF
TRBV28	TRBD1	TRBJ1-1	NA	TGTGCCAGCAGTGTTGACAGGGAGTATGGGAACACTGAAGCTTTCTTT	CASSVDREYGNTEAFF
TRBV13	NA	TRBJ2-7	NA	TGTGCCAGCAGCTTACGGAGGATAACCTACGAGCAGTACTTC	CASSLRRITYEQYF
TRBV19	NA	TRBJ2-1	NA	TGTGCCAGTAGTTCCCGCGGCGGCCGTACCTCCTACAATGAGCAGTTCTTC	CASSSRGGRTSYNEQFF
TRBV11-2	TRBD1	TRBJ2-7	NA	TGTGCCAGCAGCTTAGGACAGGGGGCTTCCTACGAGCAGTACTTC	CASSLGQGASYEQYF
TRBV4-3	NA	TRBJ2-3	NA	TGCGCCAGCAGCCAAATTGTGGGGGACGGCACAGATACGCAGTATTTT	CASSQIVGDGTDTQYF
TRBV5-4	NA	TRBJ2-7	once	TGTGCCAGCAGCTTCCTACAGGGTTATAACAAGCCGGGTTACGAGCAGTACTTC	CASSFLQGYNKPGYEQYF
TRBV5-1	NA	TRBJ1-4	NA	TGCGCCAGCAGCCCGAGGGGGGAAAAACTGTTTTTT	CASSPRGEKLFF
TRBV7-2	NA	TRBJ1-5	NA	TGTGCCAGCAGCCCCCAGGGGAGTACGAGCAATCAGCCCCAGCATTTT	CASSPQGSTSNQPQHF
TRBV2	TRBD1	TRBJ2-5	NA	TGTGCCAGCAGTGAACCCACCTCGAGACAGGGGAGCCAGACCCAGTACTTC	CASSEPTSRQGSQTQYF